This T cell receptor beta chain appears in the sequencing data of a study of shared clonotypes between healthy human individuals. Per the germline V gene, CDR1 is MNHEY and CDR2 is SMNVEV (reference sequence). Trimming at V came to 5 bases and at J to 2 bases, leaving 3 bases not matched to a gene. The CDR3 is 14 residues long. The naive CD8 fraction comprised CD45RO-negative cells positively selected for CCR7 and excluded terminally differentiated effector memory CD45RA+ cells. Turning to this clone: Its antigen is currently unknown. Other nucleotide sequences from this sample produce the same CDR3.

The study's findings and limits: When compared with the clonotypes that were shared by all four sorted-subset donors, the non-shared clonotypes turned out to have lower generation probabilities.

Each subset's genomic DNA was split evenly across several immunoSEQ plates. TCRdb keeps only in-frame clones here, not all; method: immunoSEQ multiplex PCR. Counted here are about 2.1 million clones, about 93% occurring once; the ten biggest clones make up around 1.8%. This chain connects TRBV27 to TRBJ1-5; TRBD1 matches 7 bases. Sequences were obtained from naive CD8+ T cells from PBMCs. The clonotype originates from a man younger than 30 in good health. Some clones in this sample may be carry-over from other donors' samples. DNA for the CDR3: TGTGCCAGCAGTCTCGACAGGGGCAATCAGCCCCAGCATTTT. Translation gives CASSLDRGNQPQHF.